The T cell receptor (beta chain) described here comes from a study of spatial heterogeneity in lung cancer. Study outcomes and limitations: Tracking of tumor mutation counts was seen in expanded intratumoral alpha and beta TCR counts. Ubiquitous and regional expanded TCR counts tracked ubiquitous and regional nonsynonymous mutations, respectively.

This CDR3 has 14 residues. With V trimmed by 5 bases and J by 7 bases, 9 bases remained unmatched. Germline CDR1 and CDR2: SEHNR and FQNEAQ (reference sequence). The sample's time point: sample taken at primary tumor resection. The approximately 77 donors had untreated early-stage non-small cell lung cancer. Unsorted whole RNA samples from tumor, nontumor lung or frozen PBMC were sequenced. TCRdb re-derived calls from the 5' RACE reads in MiXCR, one entry per CDR3 protein. The data show 2,000 to 2,500 distinct CDR3 sequences, 35% to 40% seen once. Judged by abundance, this clonotype is large. Its antigen is as yet unknown. In a library made to pick up alpha chains, this beta chain is a stray read with a size that means little.

The V call is TRBV7-9, the J call TRBJ2-3; 7 positions agree with TRBD2. This receptor was identified in a male donor with early-stage non-small cell lung cancer. The sample here was lung tumor tissue, taken at surgery. CDR3 residues: CASSPSAGVHTQYF. CDR3 DNA sequence: TGTGCCAGCAGCCCCTCCGCGGGGGTTCATACGCAGTATTTT.